This T cell receptor (beta chain) was identified in a study of T cell changes during pregnancy in multiple sclerosis. CDR1 and CDR2 (germline): LNHDA, SQIVND (reference sequence). V dropped 3 bases and J dropped 1 base, with 12 bases sitting between them. The CDR3 consists of 16 residues. Produced via immunoSEQ multiplex PCR; TCRdb's table is partial and in-frame only. The sample shows 130,000 or so clones, roughly 92% of them seen only once. Sequencing was performed on peripheral blood, taken before pregnancy. This sequence originates from a female donor with multiple sclerosis, enrolled in a pregnancy study. The rearrangement links TRBV19 to TRBJ2-2; perhaps TRBD1 as D (5 bases). CDR3: CASSMIREVNTGELFF. In DNA form, the CDR3 reads TGTGCCAGTAGTATGATCAGGGAAGTGAACACCGGGGAGCTGTTTTTT.